One and the same sample provided the 19 T cell receptor beta chains below, sequenced in a study of T cells in Graves' hyperthyroidism and ophthalmopathy. RNA transcripts yielded amplified TCR beta CDR3 regions. TCR CDR3 underwent first-round RT-PCR with the HTBI primer set. One entry per CDR3 protein, called by TCRdb with MiXCR from the multiplex PCR reads. The table includes hundreds of thousands of distinct CDR3 sequences, approximately 17% detected once. Sequencing was done on a sample of blood. The source of these receptors is a woman aged 18-30 years with Graves' ophthalmopathy.

There are many counts of this clonotype. The chain employs TRBV28 and TRBJ1-6, with D uncertain. Trimming pared 6 bases from V and 6 bases from J, leaving 12 bases between. CDR1 is MDHEN and CDR2 is SYDVKM in the germline V gene. The CDR3 is 14 residues long. The DNA for the CDR3 is TGTGCCAGCAGCCCGCCGGGGAGTAATTCACCCCTCCACTTT. Protein sequence: CASSPPGSNSPLHF.

CDR3 residues: CASSQLAGGMREETQYF. CDR3 sequence (DNA): TGTGCCAGCAGCCAACTAGCGGGAGGTATGAGGGAAGAGACCCAGTACTTC. The chain combines TRBV3-1 with TRBJ2-5, with 11 nucleotides matching TRBD2. Looked up from germline, CDR1 is LGHDT and CDR2 is YNNKEL (reference sequence). J gave up 3 bases and V 2 bases, and 8 bases lay outside the gene matches. There are 17 residues in the CDR3.

This clonotype was recorded at least ten times. The chain combines TRBV6-2 or TRBV6-3 with TRBJ2-3; 7 nucleotides agree with TRBD2. Per the germline V gene, CDR1 is MNHEY and CDR2 is SVGEGT. V was pared by 0 bases and J by 0 bases, with 6 bases of the junction left unmatched. CDR3 length: 17 amino acids. CDR3 protein: CASSYSPSGGSTDTQYF. The CDR3 nucleotides are TGTGCCAGCAGTTACTCTCCTAGCGGAGGGAGCACAGATACGCAGTATTTT.

The sample holds many counts of this clonotype. The V call is TRBV7-2, the J call TRBJ2-4; TRBD1 is a possible D gene (6 bases). Per germline, CDR1 SGHTA and CDR2 FQGNSA. CDR3 length equals 22 residues. V lost 4 bases, J lost 0 bases, and 31 bases lay in between. CDR3 residues: CASSSGVALVRRNMGAKNIQYF. The DNA for the CDR3 is TGTGCCAGCAGCTCAGGGGTCGCTTTAGTTAGGCGAAACATGGGAGCCAAAAACATTCAGTACTTC.

V gene TRBV30 combines with J gene TRBJ1-6; possibly TRBD1 for D (6 bases). CDR3 length: 18 residues. Germline V lookup: CDR1 GTSNPN, CDR2 SVGIG (reference sequence). V lost 1 base and J 3 bases, leaving 19 bases between the germline ends. The CDR3 region is CAWSEPPIGGHYNSPLHF. The CDR3 DNA is TGTGCCTGGAGTGAACCCCCTATAGGGGGTCACTATAATTCACCCCTCCACTTT. The variable domain in full, with the rest retrieved from reference TRBV30 and TRBJ1-6, is SQTIHQWPATLVQPVGSPLSLECTVEGTSNPNLYWYRQAAGRGLQLLFYSVGIGQISSEVPQNLSASRPQDRQFILSSKKLLLSDSGFYLCAWSEPPIGGHYNSPLHFGNGTRLTVT.

The rearrangement joins TRBV5-1 to TRBJ2-1, with TRBD2 matching over 10 bases. Germline CDR1 is SGHRS and CDR2 is YFSETQ. The CDR3 contains 17 residues. With V trimmed by 3 bases and J by 0 bases, 6 bases remained unmatched. The CDR3 sequence: CASSSSGGASSYNEQFF. CDR3 in DNA: TGCGCCAGCAGCTCGAGCGGGGGGGCCTCCTCCTACAATGAGCAGTTCTTC.

At least ten counts were recorded for this clonotype. The V call is TRBV11-2, the J call TRBJ2-3, with 7 positions matching TRBD2. This CDR3 is built from 15 residues. The V gene end was trimmed by 7 bases and the J gene end by 6 bases; junction bases not matched to a gene: 13. Per germline, CDR1 SGHAT and CDR2 FQNNGV. The CDR3 coding sequence is TGTGCCAGCACCCGTCGCGGGGGTCCGACGGATACGCAGTATTTT. Protein product: CASTRRGGPTDTQYF.

As regards this clonotype: A much larger clone differs from this one at a single base, so this may be a read error. The chain carries TRBV28 and TRBJ2-1; D is unresolved. The CDR3 runs to 13 residues. CDR1 is MDHEN and CDR2 is SYDVKM in the germline V gene. The CDR3 protein is CASSSVFRNGQFF. CDR3 DNA: TGTGCCAGCAGTTCCGTTTTCAGGAATGGGCAGTTCTTC.

In this sample, this clonotype turned up many times. The rearrangement links TRBV7-2 to TRBJ1-6, with D perhaps matching TRBD1 (6 bases). V was cut by 5 bases and J by 9 bases, with 11 bases left in between. The CDR3 is 13 amino acids. Germline V gene sequence: CDR1 SGHTA, CDR2 FQGNSA. CDR3 sequence: CASSGQSGSPLHF. DNA of the CDR3: TGTGCCAGCAGCGGACAGTCAGGTTCACCCCTCCACTTT.

This chain uses TRBV9 with TRBJ2-1; 8 nucleotides line up with TRBD2. The V gene's germline CDR1 is SGDLS and CDR2 YYNGEE. Germline trimming cut 0 bases from V and 2 bases from J; bases unmatched to any gene: 10. This CDR3 comprises 18 residues. In DNA, the CDR3 is TGTGCCAGCAGCGTAGCGGGTAGCGGGAATGGGGCCTACAATGAGCAGTTCTTC. It is translated as CASSVAGSGNGAYNEQFF.

This clonotype was picked up a small number of times. This sequence joins TRBV7-3 and TRBJ2-1; D possibly corresponds to TRBD1 (6 bases). Trimming shortened V by 5 bases and J by 4 bases, and 15 bases separated the two germline ends. The CDR3 length is 15 residues. The germline CDR1 and CDR2 sequences are SGHTA and FQGTGA. The CDR3 DNA is TGTGCCAGCAGCCCAAGGCCGGGACAATACAATGAGCAGTTCTTC. It yields the protein CASSPRPGQYNEQFF.

This clonotype was counted a single time. This rearrangement joins TRBV28 to TRBJ2-7; maybe TRBD2 (5 bases). Germline V CDR1 and CDR2: MDHEN, SYDVKM. The CDR3 length is 15 residues. Trimming pared 4 bases from V and 0 bases from J, leaving 13 bases between. CDR3: CASSSSGLYSYEQYF. CDR3 coding DNA: TGTGCCAGCAGTTCCTCCGGACTCTACTCCTACGAGCAGTACTTC.

V and J are TRBV12-3 or TRBV12-4 and TRBJ1-2; D not certain. The CDR3 sequence is 11 residues long. Trimming removed 4 bases from V and 5 bases from J, with 5 bases in between. CDR3: CASSSIYGYTF. In nucleotides, the CDR3 is TGTGCCAGCAGTTCAATATATGGCTACACCTTC.

This clonotype was seen a handful of times. At one end the junction does not follow the germline gene, possibly because of a read error. The V gene is TRBV7-9, the J gene TRBJ2-5; 12 bases match TRBD2. Germline lookup yields CDR1 SEHNR and CDR2 FQNEAQ (reference sequence). This CDR3 spans 17 amino acids. The CDR3 DNA sequence: TGTGCCAGCAACTTAGATCACGGACTAGCGGGACGGGAGACCCAGTACTTC. Protein: CASNLDHGLAGRETQYF.

This sequence joins TRBV20-1 and TRBJ1-2, with D possibly TRBD1 on 6 matching bases. In germline, CDR1 is DFQATT, CDR2 SNEGSKA (reference sequence). Trimming removed 7 bases at V and 4 bases at J, with 13 bases between. The CDR3 has 12 residues. CDR3 in amino acids: CSEGGQTYGYTF. The DNA of the CDR3 is TGCAGTGAGGGGGGTCAGACCTATGGCTACACCTTC.

In this sample, this clonotype turned up many times. This chain joins TRBV27 and TRBJ2-7; D uncertain. The CDR3 loop spans 13 amino acids. V lost 3 bases to trimming and J lost 2 bases, with 8 bases between them. Looked up from germline, CDR1 is MNHEY and CDR2 is SMNVEV (reference sequence). CDR3 sequence: CASSFLPTYEQYF. The CDR3 DNA reads as TGTGCCAGCAGTTTTTTGCCAACCTACGAGCAGTACTTC.

This clonotype is a singleton in its sample. This may be a read error, as it is one base from a much larger clone. The chain links TRBV2 to TRBJ1-4; possibly TRBD1 for D (6 bases). The CDR3 runs to 14 residues. Germline CDR1 reads SNHLY; CDR2 reads FYNNEI. The V end was cut by 1 base, the J end by 10 bases, with 13 bases between. In DNA, the CDR3 is TGTGCCAGCAGTGAAGTACAGGGTATTGGAAAACTGTTTTTT. Protein sequence: CASSEVQGIGKLFF.

The chain has TRBV10-3 and TRBJ1-3; no reliable D call. Trimming took 0 bases from V and 0 from J, leaving 9 bases between them. The CDR3 runs to 16 residues. Germline-derived CDR1 and CDR2 are ENHRY and SYGVKD. Here the CDR3 reads CAISESGGHSGNTIYF. The DNA of the CDR3 is TGTGCCATCAGTGAGTCGGGCGGCCACTCTGGAAACACCATATATTTT.

The gene calls are TRBV29-1 and TRBJ1-1, with 7 bases that match TRBD1. V was clipped by 3 bases and J by 6 bases; unmatched bases: 4. Germline assignment: CDR1 SQVTM and CDR2 ANQGSEA. The CDR3 totals 12 residues. The CDR3 nucleotides are TGCAGCGTTGATCCAGGGGGTTCTGAAGCTTTCTTT. Its translation is CSVDPGGSEAFF.